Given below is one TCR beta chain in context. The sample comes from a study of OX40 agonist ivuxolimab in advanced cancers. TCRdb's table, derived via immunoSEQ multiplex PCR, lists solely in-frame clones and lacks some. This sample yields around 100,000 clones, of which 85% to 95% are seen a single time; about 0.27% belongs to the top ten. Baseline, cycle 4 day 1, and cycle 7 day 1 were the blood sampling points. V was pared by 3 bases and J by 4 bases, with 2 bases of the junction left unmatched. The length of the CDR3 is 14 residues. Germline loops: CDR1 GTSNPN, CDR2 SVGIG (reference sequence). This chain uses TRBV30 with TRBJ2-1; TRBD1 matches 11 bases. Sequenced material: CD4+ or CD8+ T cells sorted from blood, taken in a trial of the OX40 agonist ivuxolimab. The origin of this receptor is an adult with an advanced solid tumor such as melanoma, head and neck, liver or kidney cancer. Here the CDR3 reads CAWSRDRGYNEQFF. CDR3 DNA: TGTGCCTGGAGCCGGGACAGGGGGTACAATGAGCAGTTCTTC. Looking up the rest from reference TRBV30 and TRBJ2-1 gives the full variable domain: SQTIHQWPATLVQPVGSPLSLECTVEGTSNPNLYWYRQAAGRGLQLLFYSVGIGQISSEVPQNLSASRPQDRQFILSSKKLLLSDSGFYLCAWSRDRGYNEQFFGPGTRLTVL.